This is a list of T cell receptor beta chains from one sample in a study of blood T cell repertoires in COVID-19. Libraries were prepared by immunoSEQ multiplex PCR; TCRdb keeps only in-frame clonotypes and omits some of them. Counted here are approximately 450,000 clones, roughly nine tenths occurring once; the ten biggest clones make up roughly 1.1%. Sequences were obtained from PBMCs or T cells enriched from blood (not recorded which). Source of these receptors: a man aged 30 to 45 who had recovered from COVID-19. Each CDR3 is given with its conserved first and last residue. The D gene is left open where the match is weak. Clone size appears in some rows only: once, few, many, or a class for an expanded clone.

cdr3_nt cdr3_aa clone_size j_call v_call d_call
TGTGCCAGCAGTACCCGGGACACCCAAGAGACCCAGTACTTC CASSTRDTQETQYF - TRBJ2-5 TRBV27 -
TGTGCCAGCAGTTTATCAGTGGGGGACAACTACAATGAGCAGTTCTTC CASSLSVGDNYNEQFF once TRBJ2-1 TRBV28 -
TGTGCCAGCAGCCAAGGCTTAGCGGGAGGAGAAGAGACCCAGTACTTC CASSQGLAGGEETQYF once TRBJ2-5 TRBV3-1/TRBV3-2 TRBD2
TGCAGCGTTAGGCAATTAGCGGGAGTTGAGCAGTTCTTC CSVRQLAGVEQFF - TRBJ2-1 TRBV29-1 TRBD2
TGTGCCAGTAGTATGCGGGATTGGGAGACCCAGTACTTC CASSMRDWETQYF - TRBJ2-5 TRBV19 -
TGTGCCATCAGTGACTCCCTTATAGCGGGAGAGACCCAGTACTTC CAISDSLIAGETQYF - TRBJ2-5 TRBV10-3 TRBD2
TGTGCCAGCAGCAGCACAGGGAACTCCTACAATGAGCAGTTCTTC CASSSTGNSYNEQFF - TRBJ2-1 TRBV11-3 -
TGTGCCAGCAGATTACTAGCGGGAGGAGAGACCCAGTACTTC CASRLLAGGETQYF - TRBJ2-5 TRBV3-1/TRBV3-2 TRBD2
TGTGCCAGCAGCTTGATTCCTAGCCAAGAGACCCAGTACTTC CASSLIPSQETQYF once TRBJ2-5 TRBV5-5 -
TGTGCCAGCAGCTCGCCGGGACAGGGGTATGAAAAACTGTTTTTT CASSSPGQGYEKLFF - TRBJ1-4 TRBV7-2 TRBD1
TGTGCCAGTAGTAGCGACAGGGGCCGGGAAAAACTGTTTTTT CASSSDRGREKLFF - TRBJ1-4 TRBV19 TRBD1
TGTGCCTCGAACCAGGGGGCGAATAATTCACCCCTCCACTTT CASNQGANNSPLHF - TRBJ1-6 TRBV10-3 TRBD1
TGTGCCAGCAGTTTCACGGGGGGCCGGGGTCAGCCCCAGCATTTT CASSFTGGRGQPQHF - TRBJ1-5 TRBV28 -
TGTGCCAGCAGTTTAGAGAGGATTGTACTGAACACTGAAGCTTTCTTT CASSLERIVLNTEAFF - TRBJ1-1 TRBV28 -
TGTGCCAGCAGTTTATCTTACAGGGTGGGGGAGCAGTACTTC CASSLSYRVGEQYF - TRBJ2-7 TRBV28 -
TGCGCCAGCAGCTTACAACCGAACACCGGGGAGCTGTTTTTT CASSLQPNTGELFF - TRBJ2-2 TRBV5-1 -
TGTGCCAGCAGCTTAAACTACCAAGAGACCCAGTACTTC CASSLNYQETQYF - TRBJ2-5 TRBV28 -
TGTGCCAGTAGACGACTTCAGGGAGCGGGAGAAGGTGAGCAGTTCTTC CASRRLQGAGEGEQFF - TRBJ2-1 TRBV19 TRBD2
TGTGCCGCACAAAAAAGGGGTGAGAACACTGAAGCTTTCTTT CAAQKRGENTEAFF - TRBJ1-1 TRBV30 -
TGTGCCAGCAGCGACTGGACAGTGGACAATGAGCAGTTCTTC CASSDWTVDNEQFF - TRBJ2-1 TRBV5-4 -
TGTGCCAGCAGTTTGGGGACTAGCGTTAGCGGGGAGCTGTTTTTT CASSLGTSVSGELFF - TRBJ2-2 TRBV28 TRBD2
TGTGCCAGTAGTCCTGGACATCTACAAGAGACCCAGTACTTC CASSPGHLQETQYF - TRBJ2-5 TRBV19 -
TGTGCCAGCAGTCAGGCGCAGGGGCACGGCGAGCAGTACTTC CASSQAQGHGEQYF - TRBJ2-7 TRBV6-5 -